What follows are 11 T cell receptor beta chains derived from one specimen sequenced in a study of cytomegalovirus exposure and HLA in healthy donors. With 60 Vbeta and 13 Jbeta primers, the PCR was carried out. Generated by immunoSEQ multiplex PCR, the TCRdb table keeps only in-frame clones and is missing some. This sample has some 220,000 clones, with around 80% found just once. What was sequenced was PBMCs. The origin of the receptors is a woman in her sixties or seventies in good health and CMV-seropositive.

The chain carries TRBV15 and TRBJ2-3; 11 bases are a match to TRBD2. Germline CDR1 and CDR2: LNHNV and YYDKDF (reference sequence). This CDR3 has 16 residues. The V and J ends lost 6 bases and 12 bases, in that order; junction bases with no gene match: 17. This CDR3 is CATRIGGTSGARGQYF. The CDR3 coding sequence is TGTGCCACCAGAATCGGCGGGACTAGCGGAGCCCGAGGACAGTATTTT.

The chain carries TRBV2 and TRBJ2-3, with D uncertain. The CDR3 length is 12 residues. Germline assignment: CDR1 SNHLY and CDR2 FYNNEI. The V end lost 4 bases, the J end lost 6 bases, and 8 bases lay between the germline ends. The CDR3: CASSVYVDTQYF. The CDR3 region has the DNA TGTGCCAGCAGTGTCTATGTGGATACGCAGTATTTT. The full variable domain, completed using reference TRBV2 and TRBJ2-3, is EPEVTQTPSHQVTQMGQEVILRCVPISNHLYFYWYRQILGQKVEFLVSFYNNEISEKSEIFDDQFSVERPDGSNFTLKIRSTKLEDSAMYFCASSVYVDTQYFGPGTRLTVL.

Here the CDR3 reads CASSVAGQGGDYEQFF. Written as DNA, the CDR3 is TGTGCCAGCAGCGTAGCTGGGCAGGGGGGCGATTATGAGCAGTTCTTC. V gene TRBV9 combines with J gene TRBJ2-1; TRBD1 is a possible D gene (7 bases). Trimming took 0 bases from V and 8 from J, leaving 18 bases between them. The CDR3 covers 16 residues. In germline, CDR1 is SGDLS, CDR2 YYNGEE. The full variable domain, with the rest looked up from reference TRBV9 and TRBJ2-1, is DSGVTQTPKHLITATGQRVTLRCSPRSGDLSVYWYQQSLDQGLQFLIQYYNGEERAKGNILERFSAQQFPDLHSELNLSSLELGDSALYFCASSVAGQGGDYEQFFGPGTRLTVL.

V usage is TRBV5-4 and J usage is TRBJ1-3, with 9 bases fitting TRBD1. The V gene end was trimmed by 1 base and the J gene end by 4 bases; junction bases not matched to a gene: 3. CDR1 is SGHNT, CDR2 YYREEE, per germline (reference sequence). The CDR3 loop spans 15 amino acids. The CDR3 DNA sequence: TGTGCCAGCAGCTTGAAGACAGGGGGGGGAAACACCATATATTTT. Encoded protein: CASSLKTGGGNTIYF.

The chain joins TRBV11-2 to TRBJ2-3; D is uncertain. Trimming cost V 6 bases and J 4 bases, with 8 bases left between them. This CDR3 comprises 12 residues. Looked up from germline, CDR1 is SGHAT and CDR2 is FQNNGV. CDR3 nucleotides: TGTGCCAGCAGTCTCCTAGCAGATACGCAGTATTTT. Its translation: CASSLLADTQYF.

The J gene is TRBJ2-5, the V gene TRBV5-1, with 11 bases fitting TRBD2. This CDR3 comprises 16 residues. Trimming took 1 base from V and 2 from J; bases not matched to a gene: 4. CDR1 SGHRS and CDR2 YFSETQ come from the germline V gene. The CDR3 spells CASSLWLAGGQETQYF. CDR3 sequence (DNA): TGCGCCAGCAGCTTGTGGCTAGCGGGGGGACAAGAGACCCAGTACTTC.

V is TRBV5-1 and J is TRBJ1-4; D might be TRBD1 (6 bases). V lost 3 bases and J 3 bases, leaving 15 bases between the germline ends. The CDR3 has 16 amino acids. CDR1 is SGHRS, CDR2 YFSETQ, per germline. The DNA of the CDR3 is TGCGCCAGCAGCTCGCTGACAGGTGGACCTAATGAAAAACTGTTTTTT. Protein product: CASSSLTGGPNEKLFF. Full variable domain (outside the CDR3, taken from reference TRBV5-1 and TRBJ1-4): KAGVTQTPRYLIKTRGQQVTLSCSPISGHRSVSWYQQTPGQGLQFLFEYFSETQRNKGNFPGRFSGRQFSNSRSEMNVSTLELGDSALYLCASSSLTGGPNEKLFFGSGTQLSVL.

V and J are TRBV6-6 and TRBJ1-6; perhaps TRBD1 as D (5 bases). The CDR3 is made up of 16 amino acids. V lost 7 bases and J lost 7, with 20 bases in between. Germline V gene sequence: CDR1 MNHNY, CDR2 SVGAGI (reference sequence). CDR3 in DNA: TGTGCCAGCACCGTACGGGGGGGGGTTGACAATTCACCCCTCCACTTT. Protein: CASTVRGGVDNSPLHF.

This chain joins TRBV19 and TRBJ1-1, with a tentative D call TRBD1 (6 bases). The germline V and J ends were trimmed by 8 bases and 1 base, with 11 bases remaining between them. The CDR3 contains 13 residues. Per the germline V gene, CDR1 is LNHDA and CDR2 is SQIVND (reference sequence). The CDR3: CASSLDRNTEAFF. The DNA for the CDR3 is TGTGCCAGTTCCCTGGACAGGAACACTGAAGCTTTCTTT.

This sequence joins TRBV27 and TRBJ2-2, with D uncertain. Germline-derived CDR1 and CDR2 are MNHEY and SMNVEV (reference sequence). V lost 4 bases and J 3 bases, leaving 3 bases between the germline ends. This CDR3 is 12 amino acids long. The CDR3: CASSSYTGELFF. CDR3 bases: TGTGCCAGCAGTTCCTACACCGGGGAGCTGTTTTTT.

This clone was seen a single time. This chain links TRBV6-6 with TRBJ1-1, with D possibly matching TRBD1 (5 bases). Germline CDR1 and CDR2: MNHNY and SVGAGI (reference sequence). The CDR3 is 13 residues long. Trimming took off 11 bases at V and 4 bases at J, with 17 bases between the two ends. The CDR3 coding sequence is TGTGCCTCCTGGGGCCGGGAGACCACTGAAGCTTTCTTT. This sequence encodes CASWGRETTEAFF.